The 9 T cell receptor beta chains below come from one sample, sequenced in a study of cytomegalovirus exposure and HLA in healthy donors. TCRdb keeps only in-frame clones here, not all; method: immunoSEQ multiplex PCR. The sample has 150,000 to 200,000 clones, roughly 82% seen once; the top ten hold around 1.6%. The sequenced sample consisted of PBMCs. These receptors were collected from a woman between 18 and 29 years old in good health and CMV-seronegative.

The table lists this clone with a count of one. This chain uses TRBV19 with TRBJ1-4; TRBD1 aligns across 10 bases. After removal of 1 base from V and 2 bases from J, the junction contained 4 bases not matched to a gene. CDR1 is LNHDA and CDR2 is SQIVND in the germline V gene (reference sequence). The CDR3 is 17 residues long. As DNA, the CDR3 is TGTGCCAGTAGTATAGCGGACAGGGGGACCACTAATGAAAAACTGTTTTTT. This encodes CASSIADRGTTNEKLFF.

This clone was detected a few times. V gene TRBV7-2 combines with J gene TRBJ2-3, with a possible D match to TRBD1 (6 bases). The V and J ends lost 1 base and 1 base respectively, with 12 bases between them. CDR3 size: 16 residues. In germline, CDR1 is SGHTA, CDR2 FQGNSA. The CDR3 here is CASSLVNRVGTDTQYF. The CDR3 DNA follows: TGTGCCAGCAGCTTAGTTAACAGGGTCGGCACAGATACGCAGTATTTT.

The rearrangement joins TRBV18 to TRBJ2-1, with 7 bases identical to TRBD2. Germline V gene lookup returns CDR1 KGHSH and CDR2 LQKENI. This CDR3 has 16 residues. Trimming took 3 bases from V and 7 from J; bases not matched to a gene: 12. The CDR3 DNA reads as TGTGCCAGCTCACCTAGGGTCAGGGACTATACAAATGAGCAGTTCTTC. Amino acid sequence: CASSPRVRDYTNEQFF.

This chain links TRBV7-2 with TRBJ2-5; 10 bases align to TRBD2. Germline lookup yields CDR1 SGHTA and CDR2 FQGNSA. V dropped 1 base and J dropped 1; count of bases not matched to a gene: 3. The CDR3 covers 16 residues. The DNA for the CDR3 is TGTGCCAGCAGCTTAGAACTAGCGGGATCCCAAGAGACCCAGTACTTC. This codes for CASSLELAGSQETQYF.

This sequence joins TRBV5-1 and TRBJ2-5, with 7 bases that match TRBD2. Germline CDR1 SGHRS, CDR2 YFSETQ. The CDR3 length is 17 residues. J gave up 0 bases and V 0 bases, and 8 bases lay outside the gene matches. CDR3 region: CASSLGDSGPYQETQYF. The CDR3 nucleotides are TGCGCCAGCAGCTTGGGAGATAGCGGGCCGTACCAAGAGACCCAGTACTTC.

The chain recombines TRBV2 with TRBJ2-5; D not resolved. Trimming shortened V by 4 bases and J by 5 bases, and 11 bases separated the two germline ends. Germline V CDR1 and CDR2: SNHLY, FYNNEI. The CDR3 sequence is 13 residues long. The DNA for the CDR3 is TGTGCCAGCAGTGTTGAGGTTTGGGAGACCCAGTACTTC. Amino acids: CASSVEVWETQYF.

The V gene is TRBV19, the J gene TRBJ2-7; D is ambiguous. The CDR3 extends over 14 amino acids. V lost 1 base and J lost 2, with 9 bases in between. Looked up from germline, CDR1 is LNHDA and CDR2 is SQIVND (reference sequence). CDR3: CASSIGAEAYEQYF. The CDR3 DNA reads as TGTGCCAGTAGTATAGGTGCAGAAGCCTACGAGCAGTACTTC.

V usage is TRBV2 and J usage is TRBJ1-6, with no clear D. The germline V gene has CDR1 SNHLY and CDR2 FYNNEI. This CDR3 comprises 17 residues. Trimming removed 2 bases from V and 1 base from J, with 12 bases in between. The CDR3 region has the DNA TGTGCCAGCAGTGAATCCTACCCGGGGTCCTATAATTCACCCCTCCACTTT. As protein: CASSESYPGSYNSPLHF.

The chain employs TRBV5-1 and TRBJ2-3; possibly TRBD2 for D (6 bases). V dropped 0 bases and J dropped 3 bases, with 14 bases sitting between them. There are 16 residues in the CDR3. CDR1 and CDR2 (germline): SGHRS, YFSETQ. The CDR3 here is CASSLVAGLGTDTQYF. In DNA, the CDR3 is TGCGCCAGCAGCTTGGTGGCGGGACTTGGAACAGATACGCAGTATTTT.